Given below is one TCR beta chain in context. The antigen is undetermined. The sample comes from a study of cytomegalovirus exposure and HLA in healthy donors. Points from the study as a whole: Earlier analysis found most TCR beta V segments productive about 87% or about 30% of the time. Roughly even sequencing depth across donors was the assumption behind the presence/absence analyses. CMV serostatus was the sole immune exposure data available.

Healthy bone marrow donors made up the donors. PCR involved 60 Vbeta and 13 Jbeta primers. Libraries were prepared by immunoSEQ multiplex PCR; TCRdb keeps only in-frame clonotypes and omits some of them. The sample yields around 170,000 clones, around 83% seen once. V trimming: 1 base; J trimming: 3 bases; junction bases outside the gene matches: 5. CDR1 is SGHTA, CDR2 FQGNSA, per germline. The CDR3 runs 16 residues. The sample taken for sequencing was PBMCs. The TCR comes from a woman aged 18-30 years in good health and CMV-seronegative. The chain carries TRBV7-2 and TRBJ2-1, with 8 bases that match TRBD2. The chain's CDR3 is CASSLVSAGGYNEQFF. The CDR3 nucleotides are TGTGCCAGCAGCTTAGTGAGCGCGGGGGGCTACAATGAGCAGTTCTTC.